This entry is about one TCR beta chain. Patients of the Seattle cohort, enrolled during active infection, were followed longitudinally. The data were obtained in a study of blood T cell repertoires in COVID-19. At the level of the study: The United States, Italy and Spain were the sources of the acute and convalescent COVID-19 samples. In each case, the material was cDNA or gDNA derived from T cells, B-cell-depleted T cells, or PBMCs.

Original processing methods: Estimation of nucleated cell counts was performed using reference gene primer amplification. Sequencing was performed with immunoSEQ multiplex PCR; in TCRdb, only in-frame clones are kept and a portion is missing. V, J and clone size derive from that table, while D and trimming were established from the DNA sequence. This table has roughly 170,000 clones, 87% appearing once. V was clipped by 2 bases and J by 6 bases; unmatched bases: 11. The CDR3 is made up of 15 amino acids. The germline V gene encodes CDR1 SGHRS and CDR2 YFSETQ. This sequence joins TRBV5-1 and TRBJ2-7, with TRBD1 identical over 7 bases. Sequenced material: peripheral blood. The receptor was derived from a woman in her 70s with COVID-19, enrolled during active disease. The CDR3 DNA sequence: TGCGCCAGCAGCTTCGAGGGGGCTCGGTTTGGCGAGCAGTACTTC. Translated, it gives CASSFEGARFGEQYF.